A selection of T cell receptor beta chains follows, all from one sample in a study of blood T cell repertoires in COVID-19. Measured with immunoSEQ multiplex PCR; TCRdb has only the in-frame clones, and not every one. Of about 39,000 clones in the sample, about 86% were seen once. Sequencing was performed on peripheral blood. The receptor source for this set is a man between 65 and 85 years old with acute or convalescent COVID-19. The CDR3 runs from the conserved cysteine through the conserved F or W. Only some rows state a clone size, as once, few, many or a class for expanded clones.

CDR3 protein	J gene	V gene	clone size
CASRERGIWETQYF	TRBJ2-5	TRBV28	once
CASSEWGPGTDYGYTF	TRBJ1-2	TRBV2	once
CASSTDRGDNSPLHF	TRBJ1-6	TRBV6-4	.
CAWDRGSYNEQFF	TRBJ2-1	TRBV30	few
CASSVQGARPNEKLFF	TRBJ1-4	TRBV6-1	.
CASSYGRYRQFF	TRBJ2-1	TRBV12-3/TRBV12-4	.
CAWSQAFAYGYTF	TRBJ1-2	TRBV30	.
CAIQWNTEAFF	TRBJ1-1	TRBV6-6	.
CASIFFSGTGAEAFF	TRBJ1-1	TRBV6-6	.
CASSPGKETQYF	TRBJ2-5	TRBV4-2	.
CASSFLSATNEKLFF	TRBJ1-4	TRBV5-6	.
CASSGTGFNTEAFF	TRBJ1-1	TRBV9	.